These T cell receptor beta chains were read from a single sample in a study of technical replicates of blood from a handful of donors. Some clones are missing from TCRdb's copy, which holds only in-frame ones; the method was immunoSEQ multiplex PCR. The sample carries 80,000 to 100,000 clones, roughly 94% recorded once. The sample was T cells isolated from PBMCs. The receptor set was obtained from a human donor in good health. Each CDR3 is given with its conserved first and last residue. A D gene is named only where the DNA matches it firmly. Size is omitted from some rows. Given values are once, few, many or a class for expanded clones.

>TRBJ1-4|few|TRBV7-9|13|NA
CASSPPGDLLLFF
TGTGCCAGCAGCCCTCCGGGAGACTTGCTACTGTTTTTT
>TRBJ1-4|NA|TRBV14|22|TRBD1
CASSYPPSFLSQNRGRNEKLFF
TGTGCCAGCAGCTATCCCCCTTCGTTTCTCTCTCAAAACAGGGGGCGGAATGAAAAACTGTTTTTT
>TRBJ2-2|once|TRBV30|13|NA
CAWGAGSTGELFF
TGTGCCTGGGGGGCCGGGTCCACCGGGGAGCTGTTTTTT
>TRBJ2-7|NA|TRBV7-2|14|NA
CASSSGNTREEQYF
TGTGCCAGCAGCTCCGGGAACACCCGGGAGGAGCAGTACTTC
>TRBJ2-5|NA|TRBV15|15|NA
CATSSPDLYQETQYF
TGTGCCACCAGCAGTCCCGACTTGTACCAAGAGACCCAGTACTTC
>TRBJ2-1|NA|TRBV29-1|13|TRBD2
CSAIAGATNEQFF
TGCAGCGCCATAGCGGGGGCCACCAATGAGCAGTTCTTC
>TRBJ1-1|NA|TRBV30|14|NA
CAWSVEGFSTEAFF
TGTGCCTGGAGTGTTGAGGGTTTCAGCACTGAAGCTTTCTTT
>TRBJ2-1|NA|TRBV19|15|NA
CATDSGGRRSNEQFF
TGTGCCACTGACAGTGGGGGGAGGAGGTCCAATGAGCAGTTCTTC
>TRBJ1-2|NA|TRBV6-1|13|TRBD1
CASRQQGSEGYTF
TGTGCCAGCAGGCAACAGGGGTCCGAAGGCTACACCTTC
>TRBJ2-1|few|TRBV6-4|15|TRBD1
CASSDRGQGVNEQFF
TGTGCCAGCAGTGACAGGGGACAGGGGGTGAATGAGCAGTTCTTC
>TRBJ2-1|NA|TRBV27|16|TRBD2
CASSLFSGTTYNEQFF
TGTGCCAGCAGTTTATTTTCGGGGACTACCTACAATGAGCAGTTCTTC
>TRBJ2-2|NA|TRBV7-3|17|TRBD2
CASSTTGLAGDTGELFF
TGTGCCAGCAGCACTACCGGACTAGCGGGGGACACCGGGGAGCTGTTTTTT
>TRBJ1-1|few|TRBV5-1|14|NA
CASNRGGLNTEAFF
TGCGCCAGCAACCGGGGAGGGTTGAACACTGAAGCTTTCTTT
>TRBJ2-7|NA|TRBV5-1|14|TRBD1
CASSPGQGLYEQYF
TGCGCCAGCAGCCCGGGACAGGGCTTATACGAGCAGTACTTC
>TRBJ2-2|NA|TRBV2|17|NA
CASSEAGHGGHGGELFF
TGTGCCAGCAGTGAAGCTGGTCACGGGGGGCACGGCGGGGAGCTGTTTTTT
>TRBJ1-3|NA|TRBV11-2|19|NA
CASSLRGVTMRGSGNTIYF
TGTGCCAGCAGCTTACGGGGGGTAACCATGCGGGGCTCTGGAAACACCATATATTTT
>TRBJ2-5|NA|TRBV5-1|15|TRBD2
CASNSGGGLGETQYF
TGCGCCAGCAACAGTGGCGGGGGATTAGGGGAGACCCAGTACTTC
>TRBJ2-2|once|TRBV9|17|TRBD2
CASSYRGRATNTGELFF
TGTGCCAGCAGCTACCGAGGGAGGGCCACGAACACCGGGGAGCTGTTTTTT
>TRBJ1-2|NA|TRBV5-1|12|TRBD1
CAKQQGARGYTF
TGCGCCAAACAACAGGGGGCAAGGGGCTACACCTTC
>TRBJ2-3|once|TRBV7-9|15|NA
CASSPGAGLTDTQYF
TGTGCCAGCAGCCCCGGTGCAGGGCTTACAGATACGCAGTATTTT
>TRBJ1-6|once|TRBV9|16|TRBD1
CASSAPPGGGNSPLHF
TGTGCCAGCAGCGCGCCTCCAGGGGGCGGTAATTCACCCCTCCACTTT
>TRBJ1-1|NA|TRBV2|13|NA
CASSEQGNTEAFF
TGTGCCAGCAGTGAACAGGGCAACACTGAAGCTTTCTTT
>TRBJ1-3|NA|TRBV2|15|NA
CASVEGLISGNTIYF
TGTGCCAGCGTGGAGGGCCTTATCTCTGGAAACACCATATATTTT
>TRBJ1-4|NA|TRBV6-1|14|TRBD1
CASSARQGLEKLFF
TGTGCCAGCAGTGCCCGACAGGGTCTTGAAAAACTGTTTTTT
>TRBJ2-7|NA|TRBV7-9|16|NA
CASSYLERAGYYEQYF
TGTGCCAGCAGCTACCTCGAGAGGGCAGGTTATTACGAGCAGTACTTC
>TRBJ1-6|once|TRBV30|15|TRBD1
CAWSTPDRVNSPLHF
TGTGCCTGGAGTACCCCGGACAGGGTTAATTCACCCCTCCACTTT
>TRBJ1-6|once|TRBV7-9|14|NA
CASSGAPYNSPLHF
TGTGCCAGCAGCGGGGCTCCCTATAATTCACCCCTCCACTTT
>TRBJ2-2|NA|TRBV5-1|16|NA
CASSQNFRGPTGELFF
TGCGCCAGCAGCCAGAACTTTAGAGGGCCCACCGGGGAGCTGTTTTTT
>TRBJ2-2|NA|TRBV19|13|NA
CATEKAGTGELFF
TGTGCCACCGAAAAGGCCGGGACCGGGGAGCTGTTTTTT
>TRBJ1-1|few|TRBV29-1|12|NA
CSVEHLNTEAFF
TGCAGCGTTGAGCACTTGAACACTGAAGCTTTCTTT
>TRBJ2-1|NA|TRBV7-9|18|TRBD1
CASMGQGKGRTYSNEQFF
TGTGCCAGCATGGGACAGGGAAAGGGAAGGACCTACAGTAATGAGCAGTTCTTC
>TRBJ1-6|NA|TRBV7-6|12|NA
CASSSLNSPLHF
TGTGCCAGCAGCTCCCTCAATTCACCCCTCCACTTT
>TRBJ2-1|NA|TRBV12-5|14|NA
CASGLTSQGPETFF
TGTGCTAGTGGTTTGACCTCGCAGGGGCCGGAGACTTTCTTC
>TRBJ1-5|NA|TRBV5-5|17|NA
CASSHGRVGIGNQPQHF
TGTGCCAGCAGCCACGGGAGGGTGGGCATTGGCAATCAGCCCCAGCATTTT
>TRBJ2-7|NA|TRBV25-1|14|NA
CASSERTNSYEQYF
TGTGCCAGCAGTGAACGCACTAATTCCTACGAGCAGTACTTC
>TRBJ2-3|NA|TRBV6-1|14|TRBD2
CATRLAESTDTQYF
TGTGCCACAAGACTAGCAGAAAGCACAGATACGCAGTATTTT
>TRBJ1-5|NA|TRBV4-1|14|NA
CASSIPGSNQPQHF
TGCGCCAGCAGTATCCCGGGGAGCAATCAGCCCCAGCATTTT
>TRBJ1-3|NA|TRBV30|16|TRBD1
CAWSRTGNTGGNTIYF
TGTGCCTGGAGTCGGACAGGGAATACGGGAGGAAACACCATATATTTT
>TRBJ1-3|NA|TRBV4-1|17|NA
CASSHRIYRDSGNTIYF
TGCGCCAGCAGCCATCGCATCTACAGGGACTCTGGAAACACCATATATTTT
>TRBJ2-1|NA|TRBV6-4|17|TRBD2
CASSDSKREGSYNEQFF
TGTGCCAGCAGTGACTCTAAGCGGGAGGGCTCCTACAATGAGCAGTTCTTC
>TRBJ1-5|NA|TRBV19|15|TRBD1
CASTADRGLGQPQHF
TGTGCCAGTACTGCGGACAGGGGGCTTGGTCAGCCCCAGCATTTT
>TRBJ2-1|few|TRBV2|13|TRBD2
CASKTSGSNEQFF
TGTGCCAGCAAAACTAGCGGGAGCAATGAGCAGTTCTTC
>TRBJ2-1|NA|TRBV19|15|TRBD2
CASSLPGGPYNEQFF
TGTGCCAGTAGTCTCCCGGGAGGCCCCTACAATGAGCAGTTCTTC
>TRBJ2-4|NA|TRBV15|15|TRBD2
CATSFLAGSVNIQYF
TGTGCCACCAGCTTCTTAGCGGGATCCGTAAACATTCAGTACTTC
>TRBJ1-1|NA|TRBV5-5|13|TRBD1
CASAGTEVFEAFF
TGTGCCAGCGCCGGGACAGAGGTCTTTGAAGCTTTCTTT
>TRBJ1-1|few|TRBV6-4|14|NA
CASSLDSGNTEAFF
TGTGCCAGCAGTCTCGACTCGGGGAACACTGAAGCTTTCTTT
>TRBJ2-1|NA|TRBV19|17|NA
CASSLKSRLAGYNEQFF
TGTGCCAGTAGTCTGAAAAGTCGCCTAGCCGGATACAATGAGCAGTTCTTC